This TCR beta chain was captured in a study of T cell clonotyping in hematopoietic cell transplantation. Sequencing used immunoSEQ multiplex PCR; TCRdb keeps in-frame clones, though not all of them. Among roughly 14,000 clones listed, just over 85% were seen once. The CDR3 contains 15 residues. The V segment lost 2 bases and the J segment 5 bases; nucleotides outside the gene matches: 6. The germline V gene encodes CDR1 SGDLS and CDR2 YYNGEE. This specimen was PBMCs, taken 100 days after allogeneic stem cell transplant. The chain joins TRBV9 to TRBJ2-5, with TRBD1 identical over 10 bases. The TCR originated in a male patient aged 45-60 years who had an allogeneic stem cell transplant from an unrelated donor, so T cells may come from the graft donor. Some clones in this sample may be carry-over from other donors' samples. CDR3 bases: TGTGCCAGCAGCGTCCGACAGGGGGCGGTGGAGACCCAGTACTTC. This codes for CASSVRQGAVETQYF.